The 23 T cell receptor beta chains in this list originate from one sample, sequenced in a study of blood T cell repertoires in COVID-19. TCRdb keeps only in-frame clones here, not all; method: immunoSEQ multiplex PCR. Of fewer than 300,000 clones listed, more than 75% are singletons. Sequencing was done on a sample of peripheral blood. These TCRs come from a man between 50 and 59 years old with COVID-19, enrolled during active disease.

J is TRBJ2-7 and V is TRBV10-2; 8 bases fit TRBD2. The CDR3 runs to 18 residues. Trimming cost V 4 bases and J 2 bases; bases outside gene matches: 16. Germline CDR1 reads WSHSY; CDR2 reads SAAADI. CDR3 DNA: TGCGCCAGCAGTGGGCTTCTAGCGGGTCGTTCGGGTCCCTACGAGCAGTACTTC. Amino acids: CASSGLLAGRSGPYEQYF.

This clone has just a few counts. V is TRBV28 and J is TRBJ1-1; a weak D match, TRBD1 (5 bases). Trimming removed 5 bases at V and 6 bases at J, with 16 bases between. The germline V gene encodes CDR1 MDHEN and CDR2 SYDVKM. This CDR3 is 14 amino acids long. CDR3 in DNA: TGTGCCAGCAGTCCGAGGGACTGGGCCCCTGAAGCTTTCTTT. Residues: CASSPRDWAPEAFF.

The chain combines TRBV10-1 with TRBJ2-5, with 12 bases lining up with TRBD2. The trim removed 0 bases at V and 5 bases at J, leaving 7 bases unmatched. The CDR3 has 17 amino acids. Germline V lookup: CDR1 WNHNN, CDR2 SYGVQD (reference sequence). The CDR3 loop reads CASSESTSGSWKETQYF. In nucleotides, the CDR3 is TGCGCCAGCAGTGAGTCGACTAGCGGGAGTTGGAAGGAGACCCAGTACTTC.

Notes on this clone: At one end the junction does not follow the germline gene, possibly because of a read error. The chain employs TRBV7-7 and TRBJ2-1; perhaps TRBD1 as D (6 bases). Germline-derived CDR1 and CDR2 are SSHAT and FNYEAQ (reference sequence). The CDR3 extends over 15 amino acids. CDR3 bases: TGTGCTAGCAGCTTAAGAGGGGGTGACTACAATGAGCAGTTCTTC. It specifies CASSLRGGDYNEQFF.

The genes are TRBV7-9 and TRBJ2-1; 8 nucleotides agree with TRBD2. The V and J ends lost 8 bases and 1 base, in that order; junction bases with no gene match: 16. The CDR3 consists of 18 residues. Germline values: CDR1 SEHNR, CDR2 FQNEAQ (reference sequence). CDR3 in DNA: TGTGCCAGCGGAGGAGGGCTAACAGCGGGAGAATCCTACAATGAGCAGTTCTTC. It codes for CASGGGLTAGESYNEQFF.

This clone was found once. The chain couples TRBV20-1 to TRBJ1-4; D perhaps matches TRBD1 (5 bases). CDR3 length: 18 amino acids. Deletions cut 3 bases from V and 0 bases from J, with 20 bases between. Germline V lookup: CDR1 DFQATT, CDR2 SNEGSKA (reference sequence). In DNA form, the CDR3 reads TGCAGTGCTAGTTCCAGATCAGGGCCCCCTTCAACTAATGAAAAACTGTTTTTT. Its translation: CSASSRSGPPSTNEKLFF.

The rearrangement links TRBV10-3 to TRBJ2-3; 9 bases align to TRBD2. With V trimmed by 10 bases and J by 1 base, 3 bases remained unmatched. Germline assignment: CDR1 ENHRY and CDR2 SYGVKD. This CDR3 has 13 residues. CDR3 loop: CATRTSGTDTQYF. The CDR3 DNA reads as TGTGCCACTAGGACTAGCGGCACAGATACGCAGTATTTT.

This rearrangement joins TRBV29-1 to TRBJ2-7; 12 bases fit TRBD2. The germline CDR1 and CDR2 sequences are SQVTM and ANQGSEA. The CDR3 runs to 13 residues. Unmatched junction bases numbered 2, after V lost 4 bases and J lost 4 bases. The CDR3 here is CSVVTSGRYEQYF. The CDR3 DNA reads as TGCAGCGTTGTGACTAGCGGGAGATACGAGCAGTACTTC.

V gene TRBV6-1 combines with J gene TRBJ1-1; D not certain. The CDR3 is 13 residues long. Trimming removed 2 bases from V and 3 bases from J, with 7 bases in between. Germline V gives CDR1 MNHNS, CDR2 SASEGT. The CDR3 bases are TGTGCCAGCAGTGAAACAACCGACACTGAAGCTTTCTTT. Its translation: CASSETTDTEAFF.

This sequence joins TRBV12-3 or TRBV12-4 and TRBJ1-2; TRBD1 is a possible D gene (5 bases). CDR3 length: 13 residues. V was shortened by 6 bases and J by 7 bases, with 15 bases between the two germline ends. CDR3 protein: CASSQAGLSGYTF. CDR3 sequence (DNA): TGTGCCAGCAGCCAAGCAGGGTTGTCTGGCTACACCTTC.

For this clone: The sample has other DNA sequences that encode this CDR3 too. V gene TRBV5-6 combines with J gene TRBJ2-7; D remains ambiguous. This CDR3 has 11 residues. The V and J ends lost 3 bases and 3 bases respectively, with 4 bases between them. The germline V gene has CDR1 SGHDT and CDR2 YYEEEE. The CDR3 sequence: CASSSYYEQYF. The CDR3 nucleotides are TGTGCCAGCAGCTCGTACTACGAGCAGTACTTC.

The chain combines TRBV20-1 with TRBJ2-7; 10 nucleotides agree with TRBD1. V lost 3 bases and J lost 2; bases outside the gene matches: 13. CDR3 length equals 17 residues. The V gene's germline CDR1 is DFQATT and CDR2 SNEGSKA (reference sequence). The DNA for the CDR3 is TGCAGTGCTAGTAAGCCTCGTGGACAGGGGGTTCCCTACGAGCAGTACTTC. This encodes CSASKPRGQGVPYEQYF.

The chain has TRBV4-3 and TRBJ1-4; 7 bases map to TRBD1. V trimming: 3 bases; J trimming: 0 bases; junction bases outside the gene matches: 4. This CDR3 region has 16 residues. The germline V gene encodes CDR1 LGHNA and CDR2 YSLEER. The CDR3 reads CASSHQGTATNEKLFF. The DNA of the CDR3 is TGCGCCAGCAGCCACCAAGGGACAGCAACTAATGAAAAACTGTTTTTT.

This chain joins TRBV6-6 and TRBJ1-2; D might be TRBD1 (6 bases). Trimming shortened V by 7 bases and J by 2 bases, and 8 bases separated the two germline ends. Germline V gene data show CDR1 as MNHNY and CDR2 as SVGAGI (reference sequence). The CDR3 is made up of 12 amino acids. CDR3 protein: CASNQGNYGYTF. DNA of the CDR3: TGTGCCAGCAATCAGGGGAACTATGGCTACACCTTC.

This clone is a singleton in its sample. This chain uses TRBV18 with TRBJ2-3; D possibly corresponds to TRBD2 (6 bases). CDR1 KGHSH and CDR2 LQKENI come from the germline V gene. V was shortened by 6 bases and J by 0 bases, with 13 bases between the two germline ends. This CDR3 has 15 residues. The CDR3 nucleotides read TGTGCCAGCTCTTCCGGGGGAATAAGCACAGATACGCAGTATTTT. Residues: CASSSGGISTDTQYF. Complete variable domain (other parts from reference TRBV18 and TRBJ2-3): NAGVMQNPRHLVRRRGQEARLRCSPMKGHSHVYWYRQLPEEGLKFMVYLQKENIIDESGMPKERFSAEFPKEGPSILRIQQVVRGDSAAYFCASSSGGISTDTQYFGPGTRLTVL.

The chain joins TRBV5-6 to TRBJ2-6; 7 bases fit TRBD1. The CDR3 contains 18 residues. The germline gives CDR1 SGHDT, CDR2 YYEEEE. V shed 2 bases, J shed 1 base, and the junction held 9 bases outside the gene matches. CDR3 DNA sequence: TGTGCCAGCAGCTTTGACAGGGTCCCTTATTCTGGGGCCAACGTCCTGACTTTC. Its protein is CASSFDRVPYSGANVLTF. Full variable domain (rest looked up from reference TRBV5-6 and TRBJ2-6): DAGVTQSPTHLIKTRGQQVTLRCSPKSGHDTVSWYQQALGQGPQFIFQYYEEEERQRGNFPDRFSGHQFPNYSSELNVNALLLGDSALYLCASSFDRVPYSGANVLTFGAGSRLTVL.

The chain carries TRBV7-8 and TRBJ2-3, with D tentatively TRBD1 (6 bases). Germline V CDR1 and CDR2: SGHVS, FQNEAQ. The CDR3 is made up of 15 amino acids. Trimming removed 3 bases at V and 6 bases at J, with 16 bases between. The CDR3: CASSLEKGVWDTQYF. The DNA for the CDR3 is TGTGCCAGCAGCTTGGAAAAGGGGGTGTGGGATACGCAGTATTTT.

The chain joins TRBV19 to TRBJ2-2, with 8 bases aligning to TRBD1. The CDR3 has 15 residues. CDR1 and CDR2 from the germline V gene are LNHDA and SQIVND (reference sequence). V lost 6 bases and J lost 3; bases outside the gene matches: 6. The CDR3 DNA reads TGTGCCAGTAGCCGGACAGGGTCGGACACCGGGGAGCTGTTTTTT. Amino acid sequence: CASSRTGSDTGELFF.

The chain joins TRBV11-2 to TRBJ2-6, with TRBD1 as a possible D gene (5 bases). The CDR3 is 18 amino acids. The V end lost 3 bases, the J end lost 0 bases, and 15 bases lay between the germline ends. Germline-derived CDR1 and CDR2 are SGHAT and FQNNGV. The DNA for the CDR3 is TGTGCCAGCAGCTTTAATGGGGCATCGATCTCTGGGGCCAACGTCCTGACTTTC. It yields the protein CASSFNGASISGANVLTF.

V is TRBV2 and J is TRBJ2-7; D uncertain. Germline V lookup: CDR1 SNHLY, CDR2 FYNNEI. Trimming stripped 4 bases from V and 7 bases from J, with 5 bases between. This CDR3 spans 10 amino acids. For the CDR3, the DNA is TGTGCCAGCAGTGTACTGGAGCAGTACTTC. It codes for CASSVLEQYF.

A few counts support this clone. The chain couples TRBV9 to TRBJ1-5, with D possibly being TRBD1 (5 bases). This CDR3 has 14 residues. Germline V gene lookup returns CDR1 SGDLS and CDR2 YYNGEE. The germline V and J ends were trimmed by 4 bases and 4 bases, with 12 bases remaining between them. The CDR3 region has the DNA TGTGCCAGCAGCTCCAGTGGGGGGAATCAGCCCCAGCATTTT. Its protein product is CASSSSGGNQPQHF.

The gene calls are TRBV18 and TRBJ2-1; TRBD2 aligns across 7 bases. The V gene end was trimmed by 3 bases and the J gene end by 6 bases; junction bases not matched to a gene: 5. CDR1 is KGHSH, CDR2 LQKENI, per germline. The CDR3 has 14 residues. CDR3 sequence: CASSPSGPPNEQFF. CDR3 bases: TGTGCCAGCTCACCTAGCGGGCCCCCCAATGAGCAGTTCTTC.

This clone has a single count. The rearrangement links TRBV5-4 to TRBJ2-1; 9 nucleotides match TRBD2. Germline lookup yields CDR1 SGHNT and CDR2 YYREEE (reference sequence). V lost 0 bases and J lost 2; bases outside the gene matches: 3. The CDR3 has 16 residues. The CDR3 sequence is CASSLESGGPYNEQFF. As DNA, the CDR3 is TGTGCCAGCAGCTTGGAGAGCGGGGGGCCCTACAATGAGCAGTTCTTC. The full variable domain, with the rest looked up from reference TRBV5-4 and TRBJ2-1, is ETGVTQSPTHLIKTRGQQVTLRCSSQSGHNTVSWYQQALGQGPQFIFQYYREEENGRGNFPPRFSGLQFPNYSSELNVNALELDDSALYLCASSLESGGPYNEQFFGPGTRLTVL.